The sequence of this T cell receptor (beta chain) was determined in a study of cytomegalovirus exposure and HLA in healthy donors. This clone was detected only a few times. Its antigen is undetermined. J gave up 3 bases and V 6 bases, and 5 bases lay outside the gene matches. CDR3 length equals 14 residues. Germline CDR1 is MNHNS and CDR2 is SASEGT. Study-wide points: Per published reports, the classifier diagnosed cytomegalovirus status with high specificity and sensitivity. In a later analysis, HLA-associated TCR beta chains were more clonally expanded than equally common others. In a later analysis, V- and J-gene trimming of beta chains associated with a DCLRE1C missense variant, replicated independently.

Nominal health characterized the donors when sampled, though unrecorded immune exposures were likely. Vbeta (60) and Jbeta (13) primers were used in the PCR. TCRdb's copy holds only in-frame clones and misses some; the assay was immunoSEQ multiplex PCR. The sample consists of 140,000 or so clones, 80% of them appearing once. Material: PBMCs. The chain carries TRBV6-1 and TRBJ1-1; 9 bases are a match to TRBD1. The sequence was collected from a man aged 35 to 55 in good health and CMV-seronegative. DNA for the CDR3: TGTGCCAGCAGGGGGACAGGGAAAGACACTGAAGCTTTCTTT. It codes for CASRGTGKDTEAFF.